Sequencing of this T cell receptor beta chain was carried out in a study of T-cell reconstitution after alpha-beta-depleted transplantation in children. Regarding the study as a whole: It was surviving recipient T cells and thymic progenitors that gave some patients high TCRbeta diversity at day 60. At one year after transplant, newly produced T cells mostly accounted for T-cell counts and diversity. Approximately two months post-transplant, alpha-beta T cells reportedly originated from several hundred expanded graft clones.

Remarks on this clonotype: Antigen specificity is unknown. A junction end diverges from the germline sequence, so it may reflect a read error.

Germline CDR1 is SGHDN and CDR2 is FVKESK. The CDR3 is made up of 14 amino acids. Preparing the TCRbeta library involved the use of unique molecular identifiers. TCRdb ran MiXCR on the PCR reads and lists one entry per CDR3 protein. Counted here are about 200,000 distinct CDR3 sequences, roughly 7.1% occurring once; the ten biggest clones make up just over 5.5%. This chain joins TRBV14 and TRBJ2-1; TRBD1 agrees at 9 bases. This clonotype was sampled from a boy under 10 years old with acute lymphoblastic leukemia, due to receive a stem cell transplant. The sample in question was PBMCs, obtained before TCRalphabeta/CD19-depleted stem cell transplant. The CDR3 DNA sequence: TGTGCCAGCAGCAACAGGGGGCCGTACAATGAGGAGTTCTTC. Amino acids: CASSNRGPYNEEFF. Variable domain in full (rest from reference TRBV14 and TRBJ2-1): EAGVTQFPSHSVIEKGQTVTLRCDPISGHDNLYWYRRVMGKEIKFLLHFVKESKQDESGMPNNRFLAERTGGTYSTLKVQPAELEDSGVYFCASSNRGPYNEEFFGPGTRLTVL.